These T cell receptor beta chains were read from a single sample in a study of blood T cell repertoires in COVID-19. Using immunoSEQ multiplex PCR, the repertoire was profiled, and TCRdb retains in-frame clones only, with some absent. The table records approximately 310,000 clones, 85% of them present only once. Input material: PBMCs or T cells enriched from blood (not recorded which). The receptors shown here come from a woman between 25 and 40 years old who had been exposed to COVID-19. Both conserved end residues are part of each CDR3. D genes are given only for firm matches. Expanded clones are given a class, and other clones once, few, many or no size at all.

cdr3_nt cdr3_aa clone_size j_call d_call v_call
TGTGCCAGTAGACCCCAGGGTGGAGGGGCTAACTATGGCTACACCTTC CASRPQGGGANYGYTF NA TRBJ1-2 NA TRBV19
TGCGCCAGTAGGACTTCAGGGGGCCAAGAGACCCAGTACTTC CASRTSGGQETQYF NA TRBJ2-5 TRBD1 TRBV5-1
TGTGCCAGCACGGTACAGGAAGAGACCCAGTACTTC CASTVQEETQYF NA TRBJ2-5 NA TRBV2
TGTGCCAGCAGTTTAGGGACAGGGGGGGGATCACCCCTCCACTTT CASSLGTGGGSPLHF few TRBJ1-6 TRBD1 TRBV27
TGCAGTGTCAAGAACACCGGGGAGCTGTTTTTT CSVKNTGELFF NA TRBJ2-2 NA TRBV20-1
TGTGCCAGCAGTCCGGGGTCTGTAAGCACAGATACGCAGTATTTT CASSPGSVSTDTQYF NA TRBJ2-3 NA TRBV28
TGTGCCAGTAGTACGTACAGAGCCCCAGATACGCAGTATTTT CASSTYRAPDTQYF NA TRBJ2-3 NA TRBV19
TGTGCCAGCAGTTTCCGGGGACTAGCGGAGACCCAGTACTTC CASSFRGLAETQYF NA TRBJ2-5 TRBD2 TRBV27
TGTGCCAGCAGCCAAAACAGGGGTCAAGAGACCCAGTACTTC CASSQNRGQETQYF NA TRBJ2-5 TRBD1 TRBV5-5
TGTGCCTGGAACCTAGGTGTAGGGGAGCTGTTTTTT CAWNLGVGELFF NA TRBJ2-2 NA TRBV30
TGTGCCAGCAGCGGATTTGCCGGGACTTCAAACCCAGATACGCAGTATTTT CASSGFAGTSNPDTQYF NA TRBJ2-3 NA TRBV11-2
TGTGCCAGTGAGCCGACTAGCGGGAGGGCCCGCTACGAGCAGTACTTC CASEPTSGRARYEQYF NA TRBJ2-7 TRBD2 TRBV2
TGTGCCAGCAGCCAAGGGCGGGAGGGCCAAGATACGCAGTATTTT CASSQGREGQDTQYF NA TRBJ2-3 TRBD2 TRBV3-1/TRBV3-2
TGTGCCAGCAGCCTCCGGGACAGACTACTCACCTATCAAAATGAAAAACTGTTTTTT CASSLRDRLLTYQNEKLFF NA TRBJ1-4 TRBD1 TRBV3-1/TRBV3-2
TGTGCCAGCAGCTTAGCGAGGGATTCACCCCTTCACTTT CASSLARDSPLHF NA TRBJ1-6 NA TRBV7-8
TGTGCCAGCAGTACCCGGGACACCCTCTATGGCTACACCTTC CASSTRDTLYGYTF NA TRBJ1-2 NA TRBV6-5
TGTGCCAGCAGCGCCCGGGCTAGCGGGAGTAATGAGCAGTTCTTC CASSARASGSNEQFF NA TRBJ2-1 TRBD2 TRBV7-3
TGCGCCAGCAGCCTGCGGCCTAGCGGGAGGGATAGGCTCTATGGCTACGAGCAGTACTTC CASSLRPSGRDRLYGYEQYF once TRBJ2-7 TRBD2 TRBV4-1
TGTGCCAGCAGCCCGGGGACTAACTCCTACGAGCAGTACTTC CASSPGTNSYEQYF NA TRBJ2-7 TRBD2 TRBV9
TGTGCCAGCAGTACTAGCGGGGGAACCTACAATGAGCAGTTCTTC CASSTSGGTYNEQFF few TRBJ2-1 TRBD2 TRBV2
TGTGCCAGTAGCCTAAGACTTAACACAGATACGCAGTATTTT CASSLRLNTDTQYF NA TRBJ2-3 NA TRBV6-5
TGTGCCAGCAGCTCCCGAGACACCTTAAACACCGGGGAGCTGTTTTTT CASSSRDTLNTGELFF NA TRBJ2-2 NA TRBV5-5
TGTGCCAGCAGCGGGCGACTTGACGGGACCTACAATGAGCAGTTCTTC CASSGRLDGTYNEQFF NA TRBJ2-1 NA TRBV7-9
TGTGCCAGCAGTGAGGGGGCTAGCACAGATACGCAGTATTTT CASSEGASTDTQYF NA TRBJ2-3 NA TRBV6-4
TGTGCCAGTAGTATAGCCGGGACAGAGAATGAAAAACTGTTTTTT CASSIAGTENEKLFF NA TRBJ1-4 TRBD1 TRBV19
TGCGCCAGCAGCTTGAGCCAGGGAACCTACAATGAGCAGTTCTTC CASSLSQGTYNEQFF NA TRBJ2-1 NA TRBV5-1
TGTGCCAGCAGCTTAGGGAGTAGTGGGGCCAACGTCCTGACTTTC CASSLGSSGANVLTF NA TRBJ2-6 NA TRBV7-3
TGTGCCAGCAGCCAAGTTTTCACAGGGAGTCCCTACGAGCAGTACTTC CASSQVFTGSPYEQYF NA TRBJ2-7 NA TRBV3-1/TRBV3-2
TGCGCCAGCAGCCCCCCGGACTCAGCCTACAATGAGCAGTTCTTC CASSPPDSAYNEQFF NA TRBJ2-1 NA TRBV5-1
TGCGCCAGCAGCCAAACCCCGGGACTAGGGGGTTCCTACGAGCAGTACTTC CASSQTPGLGGSYEQYF NA TRBJ2-7 TRBD2 TRBV4-1
TGTGCCAGCAGTTACGGACAGGGCAATCAGCCCCAGCATTTT CASSYGQGNQPQHF few TRBJ1-5 TRBD1 TRBV6-2/TRBV6-3
TGTGCCAGCAGCCCTGGACAGGGCCGTGAGCAGTTCTTC CASSPGQGREQFF once TRBJ2-1 TRBD1 TRBV7-2